This is a list of T cell receptor beta chains from one sample in a study of molecular identifiers for immune sequencing clone quantification. TCRdb re-derived calls from the PCR reads in MiXCR, one entry per CDR3 protein. The data show about 320,000 distinct CDR3 sequences, about a fifth seen once. The sequenced sample was naive CD8+ T cells from blood, with Jurkat cell RNA spiked in. The source of these receptors is a human donor in good health. Some libraries in this study had Jurkat cell RNA spiked in. Both conserved end residues are part of each CDR3. D genes are given only for firm matches. Not all rows give a size; the values are once, few, many and, for expanded clones, a class.

TRBV19,TRBJ2-7,-,-,CAGSWGSSYEQYF,TGTGCCGGTAGTTGGGGAAGCTCCTACGAGCAGTACTTC
TRBV7-2,TRBJ2-5,many,TRBD2,CASSTGLAEARGGTQYF,TGTGCCAGCAGCACCGGACTAGCGGAAGCCAGGGGCGGGACCCAGTACTTC
TRBV12-3/TRBV12-4,TRBJ1-3,-,-,CASSFPGVLLGNTIYF,TGTGCCAGCAGTTTCCCCGGTGTCCTGCTTGGAAACACCATATATTTT
TRBV7-9,TRBJ2-7,-,TRBD2,CASSLEWGTSPYF,TGTGCCAGCAGCTTAGAATGGGGGACTAGTCCGTACTTC
TRBV7-2,TRBJ2-7,many,-,CASSSSRSHEQYF,TGTGCCAGCAGCTCTAGCCGATCTCACGAGCAGTACTTC
TRBV27,TRBJ2-7,many,-,CASRETGLYEQYF,TGTGCCAGCAGAGAAACAGGTCTATACGAGCAGTACTTC
TRBV20-1,TRBJ2-7,-,TRBD2,CSARDQREMYGQYF,TGCAGTGCTAGAGACCAGCGGGAGATGTACGGGCAGTACTTC
TRBV19,TRBJ1-1,-,-,CASRGIVSPPEAFF,TGTGCCAGTAGGGGAATAGTATCTCCCCCTGAAGCTTTCTTT
TRBV7-9,TRBJ1-2,many,TRBD1,CASSGGQGSYGYTF,TGTGCCAGCAGCGGGGGACAGGGAAGCTATGGCTACACCTTC
TRBV6-1,TRBJ2-7,many,-,CASSELEQNEQYF,TGTGCCAGCAGTGAATTAGAGCAAAACGAGCAGTACTTC
TRBV30,TRBJ2-5,-,TRBD2,CAWSGGGLTETQYF,TGTGCCTGGAGTGGGGGGGGGTTAACAGAGACCCAGTACTTC
TRBV12-3/TRBV12-4,TRBJ2-2,many,-,CASSFQTGGESHTGELFF,TGTGCCAGCAGTTTTCAAACAGGAGGGGAGTCGCACACCGGGGAGCTGTTTTTT
TRBV30,TRBJ2-1,few,TRBD2,CAWKKAGRPYNEQFF,TGTGCCTGGAAAAAAGCGGGGCGGCCCTACAATGAGCAGTTCTTC
TRBV27,TRBJ2-5,few,-,CASSLEADEQETQYF,TGTGCCAGCAGTTTAGAGGCCGACGAACAAGAGACCCAGTACTTC
TRBV7-9,TRBJ2-7,many,-,CASSLGWGPEAEEQYF,TGTGCCAGCAGCTTAGGGTGGGGGCCCGAAGCTGAGGAGCAGTACTTC
TRBV6-5,TRBJ1-1,many,TRBD1,CASSPTGFGNTEAFF,TGTGCCAGCAGTCCGACAGGGTTCGGGAACACTGAAGCTTTCTTT
TRBV9,TRBJ2-1,many,TRBD2,CASSVGRLAGGLSSYNEQFF,TGTGCCAGCAGCGTAGGTCGTCTAGCGGGGGGGCTAAGCTCCTACAATGAGCAGTTCTTC
TRBV4-1,TRBJ2-1,-,-,CASSPETGRNEQFF,TGCGCCAGCAGCCCCGAAACAGGGAGGAATGAGCAGTTCTTC
TRBV30,TRBJ1-1,many,-,CAWSNGVSEAFF,TGTGCCTGGAGTAATGGGGTGTCTGAAGCTTTCTTT
TRBV20-1,TRBJ2-1,many,-,CSAIPPERPYNEQFF,TGCAGTGCTATCCCTCCAGAACGTCCCTACAATGAGCAGTTCTTC
TRBV25-1,TRBJ1-6,many,-,CASRKTANNSPLHF,TGTGCCAGCAGGAAGACAGCGAATAATTCACCCCTCCACTTT
TRBV28,TRBJ2-5,many,TRBD1,CASHPGQGGQETQYF,TGTGCCAGCCACCCGGGACAGGGCGGCCAAGAGACCCAGTACTTC
TRBV11-2,TRBJ2-3,few,TRBD1,CASSFTGGRGTDTQYF,TGTGCCAGCAGCTTTACAGGGGGAAGGGGCACAGATACGCAGTATTTT
TRBV2,TRBJ2-3,-,TRBD2,CASSHTSGGMLLYTDTQYF,TGTGCCAGCAGTCACACTAGCGGGGGGATGTTACTATACACAGATACGCAGTATTTT
TRBV19,TRBJ2-3,few,TRBD2,CASSGGGADNTQYF,TGTGCCAGTAGCGGGGGAGGGGCTGATAATACGCAGTATTTT
TRBV6-2/TRBV6-3,TRBJ2-7,-,-,CASRMLRRWYEQYF,TGTGCCAGCAGGATGCTCAGGAGGTGGTACGAGCAGTACTTC
TRBV2,TRBJ1-1,-,TRBD1,CASSASGTGVAEAFF,TGTGCCAGCAGTGCCTCCGGGACAGGGGTGGCTGAAGCTTTCTTT
TRBV20-1,TRBJ2-7,many,TRBD2,CSVSGGFAYEQYF,TGCAGTGTTAGCGGGGGGTTCGCCTACGAGCAGTACTTC
TRBV30,TRBJ2-1,-,TRBD1,CAWSVKDRDNEQFF,TGTGCCTGGAGTGTAAAGGACAGGGACAATGAGCAGTTCTTC
TRBV27,TRBJ1-1,many,-,CASSLSRGAYTEAFF,TGTGCCAGCAGTTTATCGAGGGGGGCCTACACTGAAGCTTTCTTT
TRBV5-6,TRBJ2-2,many,-,CASSFLRAPTNTGELFF,TGTGCCAGCAGCTTTCTGAGGGCTCCCACGAACACCGGGGAGCTGTTTTTT
TRBV5-6,TRBJ1-5,few,-,CASSTRASWNQPQHF,TGTGCCAGCAGCACAAGGGCTTCCTGGAATCAGCCCCAGCATTTT
TRBV29-1,TRBJ1-2,many,TRBD1,CSSGTADRSYTF,TGCAGCTCCGGGACAGCCGACAGGAGCTACACCTTC
TRBV12-3/TRBV12-4,TRBJ2-4,many,-,CASSLGGLNIQYF,TGTGCCAGCAGTTTAGGGGGGCTCAATATTCAGTACTTC
TRBV4-1,TRBJ2-5,-,-,CASSQDRRQKETQYF,TGCGCCAGCAGCCAAGACAGGCGACAAAAAGAGACCCAGTACTTC
TRBV4-3,TRBJ2-1,many,-,CASSQGRGVSYEQFF,TGCGCCAGCAGCCAAGGCCGGGGAGTTAGCTATGAGCAGTTCTTC
TRBV19,TRBJ2-3,few,TRBD2,CASSIRTSGTDTQYF,TGTGCCAGTAGTATACGGACTAGCGGCACAGATACGCAGTATTTT
TRBV7-8,TRBJ2-3,many,TRBD2,CASSWVVGAGGTDTQYF,TGTGCCAGCAGCTGGGTTGTAGGAGCGGGGGGTACAGATACGCAGTATTTT
TRBV6-1,TRBJ2-7,-,TRBD1,CASSEPDRGSYEQYF,TGTGCCAGCAGTGAACCTGACAGGGGGAGCTACGAGCAGTACTTC
TRBV28,TRBJ2-4,many,-,CASSLSGNIQYF,TGTGCCAGCAGTTTAAGTGGAAACATTCAGTACTTC
TRBV12-3/TRBV12-4,TRBJ2-5,-,-,CASSLFGETQYF,TGTGCCAGCAGTCTTTTCGGAGAGACCCAGTACTTC
TRBV6-1,TRBJ2-3,few,-,CASSEGAGITDTQYF,TGTGCCAGCAGTGAAGGGGCAGGAATCACAGATACGCAGTATTTT
TRBV3-2,TRBJ1-4,-,-,CASSPATWNEKLFF,TGTGCCAGCAGCCCCGCAACCTGGAATGAAAAACTGTTTTTT
TRBV29-1,TRBJ2-2,-,TRBD2,CSAVLAGELFF,TGCAGCGCGGTACTAGCGGGGGAGCTGTTTTTT
TRBV6-1,TRBJ2-7,-,-,CTSSPRGYEQYF,TGTACCAGCAGTCCTAGGGGCTACGAACAGTACTTC
TRBV4-1,TRBJ2-1,few,-,CASSQESGDPYNEQFF,TGCGCCAGCAGCCAAGAATCAGGGGATCCCTACAATGAGCAGTTCTTC
TRBV29-1,TRBJ2-1,many,TRBD2,CSVTGLAGGNEQFF,TGCAGCGTGACGGGACTAGCGGGGGGTAATGAGCAGTTCTTC
TRBV20-1,TRBJ2-7,many,TRBD1,CSATAGTGDPYEQYF,TGCAGTGCTACTGCCGGGACAGGGGACCCCTACGAGCAGTACTTC
TRBV6-2/TRBV6-3,TRBJ2-1,many,TRBD1,CASSLRDRGYNEQFF,TGTGCCAGCAGCCTCCGGGACAGGGGCTACAATGAGCAGTTCTTC
TRBV6-2/TRBV6-3,TRBJ2-1,few,TRBD2,CASRPAGGNEQFF,TGTGCCAGCAGACCTGCGGGGGGCAATGAGCAGTTCTTC
TRBV11-2,TRBJ2-5,few,-,CASARGGASETQYF,TGTGCCAGCGCCAGGGGGGGGGCGTCCGAGACCCAGTACTTC
TRBV9,TRBJ1-1,-,-,CAGSLGGWTEAFF,TGTGCCGGCAGCCTAGGGGGGTGGACTGAAGCTTTCTTT